This T cell receptor (beta chain) was recovered during a study of regulatory T cells in long-lasting Graves disease (dated by TCRdb to the early 2020s). In terms of the full investigation: Newly diagnosed Graves' disease patients had taken antithyroid drugs for less than 3 months. Peripheral blood TCR sequencing and RNA sequencing compared persistent Graves' disease patients with newly diagnosed Graves' disease patients. The study took place in China and was registered as a clinical trial. TCR sequencing covered approximately 13 persistent and 20 newly diagnosed Graves' disease patients, some 35 samples in total. On the study overall, not on this receptor specifically: Persistent Graves' disease patients showed lower TCR Shannon entropy and fewer highly expanded clones than newly diagnosed patients, suggesting clonal expansion. Preferential use of TRBV28, TRBJ1-2 and TRBJ2-5 was observed in persistent disease, whereas TRBV20-1 and TRBJ2-1 were favored in newly diagnosed disease. Because the primary lesion, thyroid tissue, could not be accessed, the study looked at peripheral blood alone. Persistent patients shared more public clonotypes among themselves (under 3,000) than newly diagnosed patients did (over 950). Sequencing and analysis were restricted to the TCR beta chain. The authors acknowledged the small sample size as a limitation that may reduce accuracy.

The germline V gene yields SGHAT for CDR1 and FQNNGV for CDR2. The CDR3 measures 15 amino acids from cysteine to phenylalanine. Kept here is only the CDR3 DNA, which spans 45 bases and is read in frame from base 1. V is cut by 2 bases and J by 4 bases, and the space between the germline ends is 12 bases. The receptor library was made with multiplex PCR. Instrument on record: Illumina HiSeq 4000. iRepertoire HTBI primers and Arm-PCR amplification of CDR3 regions were used to construct TCR beta libraries. Before sequencing, the PCR products went through gel purification. In the paper's pipeline: Gene usage analysis of CDR3 amino acid clonotypes used the 60 to 75 TRBV and 14 TRBJ segments found across samples. Filtered high-quality paired reads were merged into contigs using COPE and FqMerger. BLAST was used to align contigs to IMGT TRBV, TRBD and TRBJ reference genes, and CDR3 was defined according to IMGT. Highly expanded clones were defined as clonotypes with a frequency above 0.1%. Shannon entropy was used to measure repertoire diversity, and the Gini coefficient was used to measure V-J evenness. Clonotypes shared by more than one individual were considered public. Through fastp at Q25 and MiXCR, TCRdb rebuilt clones from the public reads, retaining in-frame beta chains. Each CDR3 protein appears once, grouped with its most common genes and DNA. These V and J calls rely on TCRdb rather than the paper's analysis. The sample table holds 400,000 to 550,000 distinct CDR3 sequences, of which about a sixth were seen once. The ten largest clones take up approximately 12% of the sample.

The label giving this sample's time point can be read as: newly diagnosed GD, antithyroid drugs for less than 3 months. For both TCR sequencing and RNA sequencing, RNA was extracted from PBMCs in TRIzol. The diagnosis of Graves' disease was made according to American Thyroid Association guidelines. Recruitment of patients was carried out at an endocrinology department in Xi'an, China. Each patient gave 8.5 to 9.5 milliliters of peripheral blood, collected in an EDTA anticoagulant tube. Ficoll Paque Plus density gradient separation was used to isolate PBMCs, and no additional T cell sorting was done. An Agilent 2100 Bioanalyzer and agarose gel were used to check RNA quality, while a NanoDrop 2000 measured RNA concentration. In this sample, this clonotype turned up many times. Its cognate antigen has yet to be identified. No much larger clone exists at a distance of one base, and base qualities are not known.

The data also belong to a second study, concerning T cells in Graves' hyperthyroidism and ophthalmopathy. The other study reports the following: A patient counted as having stable Graves' hyperthyroidism if no progression to ophthalmopathy occurred over 18 months of follow-up. The hyperthyroidism patients were between 18 and 65 years old and newly diagnosed, with a disease duration of less than 2 months. Exclusion was applied to patients with uncontrolled infections, other autoimmune diseases, pregnancy or lactation. Diagnoses were established on the basis of clinical symptoms, serum thyroxine and TRAb, thyroid ultrasound, and orbital computed tomography. The first round of RT-PCR for the TCR CDR3 was performed with the HTBI primer set and the Qiagen OneStep RT-PCR kit. Most expanded thyroid clonotypes (frequency above 0.001) were also detected in blood, suggesting blood repertoires may reflect thyroid immune responses. A 13 V-J signature model separated ophthalmopathy from stable hyperthyroidism, with roughly 88% sensitivity and just under 84% specificity in cross-validation and 80%/75% in testing. During validation, the model predicted progression to ophthalmopathy a median of approximately 7 months ahead of onset, with 70.59% sensitivity and 72% to 85% specificity. To identify TCR V-J signatures that set the groups apart, the researchers used a discovery cohort of 90 to 100 patients, made up of about 44 with Graves' ophthalmopathy and about 55 with stable Graves' hyperthyroidism. Prospective prediction of ophthalmopathy was tested in an independent validation cohort consisting of some 19 hyperthyroidism patients and some 16 patients who later progressed to ophthalmopathy. The roughly 99 discovery patients were divided at random into training and test sets in a 7:3 ratio. Thyroid tissue and blood T-cell repertoires from about 6 Graves' hyperthyroidism patients were also compared in the study. Following sampling, methimazole starting at 30 mg daily was given to hyperthyroidism patients, and high-dose intravenous methylprednisolone was given to ophthalmopathy patients. Libraries were constructed in a second round of multiplex PCR, after which size selection and purification were carried out. Paired-end sequencing of the libraries was performed with 100 bp reads on an Illumina HiSeq2000. SOAPnuke was used to process the raw data, throwing out any read that contained adapters or uncalled bases, had a mean Phred below 15, or lacked an exact constant-primer or identifier match. COPE v1.2.5 was used to merge the high-quality paired reads, and each unique nucleotide sequence was defined as a clonotype. MiTCR v1.1 was used to align clonotypes to the IMGT TRBV, TRBD and TRBJ reference segments. The analysis was restricted to V-J combinations with a frequency above 0.0001, which together covered 98% to 99.2% of the repertoires. A TCS score was defined as the ratio between F50 (clonal expansion) and ExV (chaos), using BLOSUM62-based TCRdist between CDR3 peptides within each V-J. Welch's t-statistics and random forest reduced roughly 530 V-J features to 13, which were used in a naive Bayes classifier (R e1071). Sample size was not statistically predetermined, and blinding of investigators to group allocation was not performed. The paper reports TCR Vbeta CDR3 sequencing of 130 to 150 peripheral blood samples: over 40 ophthalmopathy, fewer than 80 hyperthyroidism and approximately 17 progressor patients.

The TCR sequence derives from a woman under 40 with Graves disease. Donor details come from another sample of the same person, matched by shared clones. The chain is made from TRBV11-2 and TRBJ2-1; tentative D gene TRBD1, with 6 bases matching. This material consisted of peripheral blood mononuclear cells (PBMCs), taken at new diagnosis, from a patient treated with antithyroid drugs. The CDR3 reads CASSLRPGVYNEQFF. Read as DNA, the sequence is TGTGCCAGCAGCTTAAGGCCAGGGGTGTACAATGAGCAGTTCTTC.